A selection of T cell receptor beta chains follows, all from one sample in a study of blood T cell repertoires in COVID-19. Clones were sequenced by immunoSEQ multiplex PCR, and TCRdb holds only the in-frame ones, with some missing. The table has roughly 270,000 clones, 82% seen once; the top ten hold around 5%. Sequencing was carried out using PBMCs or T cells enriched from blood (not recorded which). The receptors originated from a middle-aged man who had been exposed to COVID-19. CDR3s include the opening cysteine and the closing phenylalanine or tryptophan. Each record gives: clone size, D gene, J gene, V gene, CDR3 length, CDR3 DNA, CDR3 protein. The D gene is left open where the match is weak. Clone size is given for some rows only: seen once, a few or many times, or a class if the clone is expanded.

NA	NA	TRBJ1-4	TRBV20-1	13	TGCAGTGCTAGTTCCGGGGATGGTGAAAAACTGTTTTTT	CSASSGDGEKLFF
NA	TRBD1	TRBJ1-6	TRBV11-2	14	TGTGCCAGCAGCTTAGGGGACAGGGGTTGGCCCCTCCACTTT	CASSLGDRGWPLHF
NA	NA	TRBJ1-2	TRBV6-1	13	TGTGCCAGCAGTGAAGCCCCCTACTATGGCTACACCTTC	CASSEAPYYGYTF
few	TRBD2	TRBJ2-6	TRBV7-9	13	TGTGCCGGGAGGGGTTCTGGGGCCAACGTCCTGACTTTC	CAGRGSGANVLTF
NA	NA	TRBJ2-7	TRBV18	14	TGTGCCAGCTCACCAGCTCAGGGGATCCACGAGCAGTACTTC	CASSPAQGIHEQYF
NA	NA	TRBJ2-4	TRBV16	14	TGTGCCAGCAGCCCGAGGCGAACCAAAAACATTCAGTACTTC	CASSPRRTKNIQYF
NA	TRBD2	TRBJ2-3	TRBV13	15	TGTGCCAGCAGCCCACTAGCGGGGGCCACAGATACGCAGTATTTT	CASSPLAGATDTQYF
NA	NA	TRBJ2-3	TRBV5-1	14	TGCGCCAGCAGCCTAGGACACCGCACAGATACGCAGTATTTT	CASSLGHRTDTQYF
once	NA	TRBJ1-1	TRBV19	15	TGTGCCAGTAGTATAGAGGCAGGGGACGACACTGAAGCTTTCTTT	CASSIEAGDDTEAFF
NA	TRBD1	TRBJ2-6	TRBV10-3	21	TGTGCCATCAGTAAATATGGACAGGCCTTAATCGTGAGTGGTGGGGCCAACGTCCTGACTTTC	CAISKYGQALIVSGGANVLTF
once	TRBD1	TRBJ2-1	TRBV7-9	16	TGTGCCAGCAGCAGAAACAGGGGGCCAAGTTTGGATGAGCAGTTCTTC	CASSRNRGPSLDEQFF
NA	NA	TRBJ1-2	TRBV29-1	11	TGCAGCGTTGGAGACGGTAGAGGCTACACCTTC	CSVGDGRGYTF
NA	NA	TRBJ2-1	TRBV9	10	TGTGCCAGCGGGGAGATAGAGCAGTTCTTC	CASGEIEQFF
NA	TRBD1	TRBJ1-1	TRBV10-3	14	TGTGCCATCAGTGGGGGACAGGGTGGCACTGAAGCTTTCTTT	CAISGGQGGTEAFF
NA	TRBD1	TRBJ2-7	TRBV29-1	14	TGCAGCGTTTTCCCCGGGACAGGGTCCCACGAGCAGTACTTC	CSVFPGTGSHEQYF
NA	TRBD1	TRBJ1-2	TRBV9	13	TGTGCCAGCAGCGTCGCAGGGGGCGGTGGCTACACCTTC	CASSVAGGGGYTF
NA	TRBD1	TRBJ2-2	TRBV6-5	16	TGTGCCAGCAGTTACGGTCAGGGGGCAAAAACCGGGGAGCTGTTTTTT	CASSYGQGAKTGELFF
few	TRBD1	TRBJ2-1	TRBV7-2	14	TGTGCCAGCGGGAGGACAGGGCTCGTTCATGAGCAGTTCTTC	CASGRTGLVHEQFF
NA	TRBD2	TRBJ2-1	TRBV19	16	TGTGCCAGTAGTTACACCTTAGCGGGAGGGCCCCGGGAGCAGTTCTTC	CASSYTLAGGPREQFF
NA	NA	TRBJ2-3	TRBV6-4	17	TGTGCCAGCAGCGACAGTATTAGCGGAGGAGGCACAGATACGCAGTATTTT	CASSDSISGGGTDTQYF
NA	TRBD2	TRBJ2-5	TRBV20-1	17	TGCAGTGCTAGTAGCTCAGCCGGGACTAGCGGGCAAGAGACCCAGTACTTC	CSASSSAGTSGQETQYF
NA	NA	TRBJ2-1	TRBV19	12	TGTGCCAGTAGTATTGGAGAGAATGAGCAGTTCTTC	CASSIGENEQFF
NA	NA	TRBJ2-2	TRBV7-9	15	TGTGCCAGCATTTGGGGGACACTCAACACCGGGGAGCTGTTTTTT	CASIWGTLNTGELFF
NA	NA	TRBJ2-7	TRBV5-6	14	TGTGCCAGCAGCTTGGGTCAGGGAATTGGCGAGCAGTACTTC	CASSLGQGIGEQYF